The 28 T cell receptor beta chains below all came from one sample that was sequenced in a study of neurological immune-mediated disorders. Time point meaning: longitudinal time-point 3. TCRdb processed the 5' RACE reads anew with MiXCR; each CDR3 protein has one entry. The sample yields fewer than 110,000 distinct CDR3 sequences, 10% to 12% seen once. The sample comprised PBMCs. These receptors were obtained from a female donor with HTLV-1-associated myelopathy (HAM/TSP).

This clonotype was recorded at least ten times. The chain joins TRBV12-3 or TRBV12-4 to TRBJ1-2, with D unclear. This CDR3 comprises 14 residues. The V end lost 10 bases, the J end lost 7 bases, and 22 bases lay between the germline ends. The CDR3 sequence: CATTPRKSSRGYTF. The CDR3 nucleotides are TGTGCCACCACCCCTCGGAAATCCTCCCGTGGCTACACCTTC.

This clonotype was seen a handful of times. V and J are TRBV28 and TRBJ2-1, with 8 bases matching TRBD1. V lost 7 bases, J lost 6 bases, and 5 bases stayed unmatched. CDR1 and CDR2 (germline): MDHEN, SYDVKM. The length of the CDR3 is 13 residues. The CDR3 nucleotides read TGTGCCAGCAAACTTACAGGGGGCAATGAGCAGTTCTTC. Its protein is CASKLTGGNEQFF.

The table lists this clonotype with many counts. The chain carries TRBV28 and TRBJ2-5; 10 bases are a match to TRBD2. Unmatched junction bases numbered 3, after V lost 6 bases and J lost 2 bases. The CDR3 is 14 amino acids. CDR1 MDHEN and CDR2 SYDVKM come from the germline V gene. CDR3 DNA sequence: TGTGCCAGCAGGACTAGCGGGTCACAAGAGACCCAGTACTTC. This gives the protein CASRTSGSQETQYF.

At least ten counts were recorded for this clonotype. The chain couples TRBV5-1 to TRBJ2-4, with D perhaps matching TRBD1 (6 bases). V lost 4 bases and J lost 1, with 15 bases in between. Germline loops: CDR1 SGHRS, CDR2 YFSETQ. This CDR3 spans 16 amino acids. Written as DNA, the CDR3 is TGCGCCAGCAGCCCAGGCACCAGGGGTGCCAAAAACATTCAGTACTTC. It is translated as CASSPGTRGAKNIQYF.

V is TRBV20-1 and J is TRBJ2-2; possibly TRBD1 for D (6 bases). Germline loops: CDR1 DFQATT, CDR2 SNEGSKA (reference sequence). The CDR3 is 14 amino acids. Trimming took 3 bases from V and 0 from J, leaving 8 bases between them. The CDR3, as DNA: TGCAGTGCTAGGACAGGATCGAACACCGGGGAGCTGTTTTTT. Its translation is CSARTGSNTGELFF.

This clonotype has at least ten counts. V and J are TRBV30 and TRBJ2-7; D may be TRBD1 (5 bases). The CDR3 has 15 residues. Germline-derived CDR1 and CDR2 are GTSNPN and SVGIG (reference sequence). V lost 2 bases to trimming and J lost 2 bases, with 16 bases between them. The DNA for the CDR3 is TGTGCCTGGAGTCCGAACGCCGCAGGGCCCTACGAGCAGTACTTC. Translating it yields CAWSPNAAGPYEQYF.

The sample holds many counts of this clonotype. The V gene is TRBV29-1, the J gene TRBJ2-2; the D gene is possibly TRBD2 (6 bases). CDR3 size: 13 residues. Germline V gives CDR1 SQVTM, CDR2 ANQGSEA. V dropped 1 base and J dropped 6 bases, with 9 bases sitting between them. CDR3 residues: CSVEGGRPGELFF. In DNA form, the CDR3 reads TGCAGCGTTGAAGGGGGGAGGCCCGGGGAGCTGTTTTTT.

This rearrangement joins TRBV20-1 to TRBJ2-1, with a weak D call TRBD2 (6 bases). V gave up 2 bases and J gave up 6 bases, with 17 bases separating them. The CDR3 length is 15 residues. The V gene's germline CDR1 is DFQATT and CDR2 SNEGSKA (reference sequence). CDR3 residues: CSARKTSPSANEQFF. For the CDR3, the DNA is TGCAGTGCTAGAAAAACTAGCCCCTCAGCCAATGAGCAGTTCTTC.

This clonotype was observed at least ten times. The J gene is TRBJ1-3, the V gene TRBV6-7, with 9 bases identical to TRBD1. TRBV6-7 is classed as an ORF, of uncertain function. This CDR3 region has 15 residues. Unmatched junction bases numbered 7, after V lost 6 bases and J lost 4 bases. The CDR3 spells CASRTDRGTGNTIYF. The CDR3 nucleotides read TGTGCCAGCAGGACGGACAGGGGAACAGGAAACACCATATATTTT.

This clonotype was counted ten times or more. V is TRBV6-5 and J is TRBJ2-6, with TRBD2 identical over 11 bases. V was pared by 6 bases and J by 2 bases, with 9 bases of the junction left unmatched. The CDR3 loop spans 18 amino acids. The germline gives CDR1 MNHEY, CDR2 SVGAGI. CDR3 nucleotides: TGTGCCAGCAGCCGGCTTAGCGGGGGGGCCGCTGGGGCCAACGTCCTGACTTTC. This gives the protein CASSRLSGGAAGANVLTF.

This clonotype has ten or more counts. The chain uses TRBV20-1 and TRBJ2-5, with D possibly called TRBD1 or TRBD2 (5 bases each). The germline V gene encodes CDR1 DFQATT and CDR2 SNEGSKA (reference sequence). Trimming took 4 bases from V and 2 from J, leaving 14 bases between them. The CDR3 covers 14 residues. DNA for the CDR3: TGCAGTGCTACGAAAGGGACGGCACAAGAGACCCAGTACTTC. Translated, it gives CSATKGTAQETQYF.

The table lists this clonotype with many counts. The chain links TRBV5-1 to TRBJ2-5; D may match TRBD1 or TRBD2 (5 bases each). V lost 1 base and J 4 bases, leaving 17 bases between the germline ends. Germline values: CDR1 SGHRS, CDR2 YFSETQ. This CDR3 has 16 residues. CDR3: CASSLRPIGTGETQYF. CDR3 nucleotides: TGCGCCAGCAGCTTGAGGCCGATAGGGACGGGAGAGACCCAGTACTTC.

By share of the sample, this clonotype is medium-sized. This rearrangement joins TRBV24-1 to TRBJ2-7; perhaps TRBD1 as D (6 bases). Germline values: CDR1 KGHDR, CDR2 SFDVKD. The V and J ends lost 2 bases and 2 bases respectively, with 9 bases between them. The length of the CDR3 is 14 residues. The CDR3 coding sequence is TGTGCCACCAGTGATTCAGGGGCGGCCTACGAGCAGTACTTC. It is translated as CATSDSGAAYEQYF.

On this clonotype itself: A read error may explain this, as a much larger clone is one base away. This chain joins TRBV20-1 and TRBJ2-7; D gene unclear. CDR1 is DFQATT, CDR2 SNEGSKA, per germline (reference sequence). V was trimmed by 5 bases and J by 2 bases, leaving 10 bases between them. The CDR3 loop spans 12 amino acids. The CDR3 nucleotides are TGCAGTGCTGGCGGCAATCCCTACGAGCAGTACTTC. Amino acids: CSAGGNPYEQYF.

This clonotype was seen repeatedly, ten times or more. The chain links TRBV5-1 to TRBJ2-5, with 9 positions matching TRBD2. With 2 bases clipped from V and 0 bases from J, the junction kept 5 bases outside the gene matches. Looked up from germline, CDR1 is SGHRS and CDR2 is YFSETQ. The CDR3 has 16 residues. CDR3 protein: CASSFLLAGNQETQYF. CDR3 DNA sequence: TGCGCCAGCAGCTTTCTGCTAGCGGGGAACCAAGAGACCCAGTACTTC.

As regards this clonotype: A much bigger clone sits one base away, suggesting this may be a read error. CDR3 protein: CDSSPTGDTGELFF. In DNA, the CDR3 is TGCGACAGCAGCCCTACAGGGGACACCGGGGAGCTGTTTTTT. The chain recombines TRBV5-1 with TRBJ2-2; 7 positions agree with TRBD1. The germline CDR1 and CDR2 sequences are SGHRS and YFSETQ. CDR3 size: 14 residues.

In this sample, this clonotype turned up many times. The rearrangement links TRBV7-9 to TRBJ2-3; 7 nucleotides align to TRBD1. The germline V gene encodes CDR1 SEHNR and CDR2 FQNEAQ (reference sequence). After removal of 3 bases from V and 1 base from J, the junction contained 4 bases not matched to a gene. This CDR3 spans 15 amino acids. The CDR3: CASSFPGGGTDTQYF. For the CDR3, the DNA is TGTGCCAGCAGCTTTCCAGGGGGTGGCACAGATACGCAGTATTTT.

Many counts were recorded for this clonotype. The chain employs TRBV20-1 and TRBJ2-3; D uncertain. The CDR3 runs to 11 residues. The germline V and J ends were trimmed by 5 bases and 6 bases, with 9 bases remaining between them. Germline V gene data show CDR1 as DFQATT and CDR2 as SNEGSKA (reference sequence). DNA for the CDR3: TGCAGTGCTCCGATTTTGGATACGCAGTATTTT. Its translation is CSAPILDTQYF.

This clonotype occurred many times. The chain uses TRBV12-3 or TRBV12-4 and TRBJ2-3; 8 positions agree with TRBD2. The CDR3 is 14 amino acids. The V segment lost 3 bases and the J segment 6 bases; nucleotides outside the gene matches: 5. This chain's CDR3 is CASSFGGARDTQYF. The DNA of the CDR3 is TGTGCCAGCAGTTTCGGGGGGGCCAGGGATACGCAGTATTTT.

Ten or more counts support this clonotype. The chain carries TRBV15 and TRBJ2-3, with D perhaps given as TRBD1 or TRBD2 (5 bases each). Germline lookup yields CDR1 LNHNV and CDR2 YYDKDF (reference sequence). This CDR3 region has 18 residues. Trimming removed 2 bases at V and 5 bases at J, with 23 bases between. The CDR3 bases are TGTGCCACCAGCAGACCGGGTCCCGGGGCGGAAATTATAGATACGCAGTATTTT. It codes for CATSRPGPGAEIIDTQYF.

This clonotype was observed at least ten times. V and J are TRBV20-1 and TRBJ1-1; 9 positions match TRBD1. V dropped 3 bases and J dropped 4; count of bases not matched to a gene: 9. The CDR3 spans 15 residues. Germline V gene data show CDR1 as DFQATT and CDR2 as SNEGSKA (reference sequence). CDR3 bases: TGCAGTGCTAGGGAAGACAGGGGGAGGGGCACTGAAGCTTTCTTT. Protein: CSAREDRGRGTEAFF.

This clonotype came up many times. The V and J genes are TRBV11-2 and TRBJ2-7; D is unresolved. Germline V gene lookup returns CDR1 SGHAT and CDR2 FQNNGV. V was cut by 2 bases and J by 5 bases, with 13 bases left in between. CDR3 length equals 14 residues. CDR3 DNA sequence: TGTGCCAGCAGCTTAAGCCCGAATACCAACGAGCAGTACTTC. This sequence encodes CASSLSPNTNEQYF.

This clonotype was observed at least ten times. V usage is TRBV5-1 and J usage is TRBJ2-3; TRBD1 matches 7 bases. The CDR3 extends over 14 amino acids. Germline values: CDR1 SGHRS, CDR2 YFSETQ. V trimming: 4 bases; J trimming: 8 bases; junction bases outside the gene matches: 10. As DNA, the CDR3 is TGCGCCAGCAGCATAGGGACAGATTATGGTACGCAGTATTTT. This encodes CASSIGTDYGTQYF.

At least ten counts were recorded for this clonotype. J is TRBJ2-3 and V is TRBV3-1, with 7 bases matching TRBD1. CDR1 and CDR2 from the germline V gene are LGHDT and YNNKEL (reference sequence). Losses at the gene ends were 5 bases for V and 0 bases for J; bases not matched to a gene: 8. This CDR3 has 16 amino acids. The CDR3 region has the DNA TGTGCCAGCAGCGAGAGGGGGCGCATTAGCACAGATACGCAGTATTTT. Protein sequence: CASSERGRISTDTQYF.

As concerns this clonotype: The junction does not match germline at one end; this may be a read error. The rearrangement joins TRBV10-3 to TRBJ1-6; 7 bases fit TRBD1. The CDR3 consists of 14 residues. Germline loops: CDR1 ENHRY, CDR2 SYGVKD. The CDR3 coding sequence is TGTACCATCGCCCGGACAGGCGACTCATCACCCCTCCACTTT. Translation: CTIARTGDSSPLHF.

There are many counts of this clonotype. The chain is built from TRBV5-1 and TRBJ2-1; 12 bases map to TRBD2. Germline CDR1 reads SGHRS; CDR2 reads YFSETQ. Trimming cost V 0 bases and J 7 bases; bases outside gene matches: 5. The CDR3 sequence is 16 residues long. The CDR3 is CASSLVLAGGQNEQFF. The CDR3 coding sequence is TGCGCCAGCAGCTTGGTGCTAGCGGGGGGGCAAAATGAGCAGTTCTTC.

The table lists this clonotype with many counts. The V and J genes are TRBV5-1 and TRBJ2-3, with a tentative D call TRBD2 (6 bases). The CDR3 sequence is 15 residues long. Germline V CDR1 and CDR2: SGHRS, YFSETQ. Trimming removed 4 bases from V and 4 bases from J, with 16 bases in between. Here the CDR3 reads CASSLLEGRPDTQYF. CDR3 DNA: TGCGCCAGCAGCCTACTAGAGGGGAGGCCAGATACGCAGTATTTT. The whole variable domain, filled in from reference TRBV5-1 and TRBJ2-3, reads KAGVTQTPRYLIKTRGQQVTLSCSPISGHRSVSWYQQTPGQGLQFLFEYFSETQRNKGNFPGRFSGRQFSNSRSEMNVSTLELGDSALYLCASSLLEGRPDTQYFGPGTRLTVL.

There are many counts of this clonotype. The gene calls are TRBV27 and TRBJ2-7; D might be TRBD1 or TRBD2, each matching 5 bases. Trimming took off 5 bases at V and 5 bases at J, with 7 bases between the two ends. The V gene's germline CDR1 is MNHEY and CDR2 SMNVEV (reference sequence). The CDR3 contains 11 residues. The CDR3 DNA is TGTGCCAGCAGTACGGGACACGAGCAGTACTTC. Its protein is CASSTGHEQYF.